This T cell receptor beta chain was sequenced in a study of T cell repertoires in cytomegalovirus infection. Study-wide background: Recently identified HLA-C-restricted CMV epitopes and well-studied HLA-B-restricted CMV epitopes were used by the study. Indications of both CMV infection and matching HLA type were provided by public TCR beta signatures. Study-wide findings and caveats: Clonotypes of TCR beta that were HLA-C-restricted and CMV-specific dominated the ex vivo response. Individuals carrying CMV plus the relevant HLA were identified by cumulative frequency of public TCR beta families.

TCRdb fed the reads into MiXCR, producing one record per CDR3 protein. The sample holds 650,000 to 850,000 distinct CDR3 sequences, roughly 28% seen once. The CDR3 is 19 amino acids. The V gene's germline CDR1 is LNHDA and CDR2 SQIVND (reference sequence). Trimming removed 6 bases from V and 3 bases from J, with 28 bases in between. This clonotype turned up a few times. The antigen is not known. Sequencing was performed on cultured CD8+ T cells from PBMCs, taken from culture after CMV antigen stimulation. The chain combines TRBV19 with TRBJ2-3; the D gene could be TRBD1 or TRBD2 (6 bases each). The source is a human donor in good health (CMV status not recorded). Some clones in this sample may be carry-over from other donors' samples. CDR3: CASSTGSGPPWGPTDTQYF. CDR3 coding DNA: TGTGCCAGTAGCACCGGGAGCGGGCCTCCCTGGGGGCCTACAGATACGCAGTATTTT. The full variable domain, in which reference TRBV19 and TRBJ2-3 provide the parts outside the CDR3, is DGGITQSPKYLFRKEGQNVTLSCEQNLNHDAMYWYRQDPGQGLRLIYYSQIVNDFQKGDIAEGYSVSREKKESFPLTVTSAQKNPTAFYLCASSTGSGPPWGPTDTQYFGPGTRLTVL.